These T cell receptor beta chains were read from a single sample in a study of blood T cells in healthy people across ages. Each CDR3 protein gets one entry after TCRdb re-called the 5' RACE reads with MiXCR. The sample consists of 790,000 or so distinct CDR3 sequences, around 50% of them appearing once. Sequencing used blood. The receptors here all came from a man older than 75 in good health. The conserved cysteine and the conserved F or W are not part of the CDR3 here. A D gene is named only where the DNA matches it firmly. Clone sizes are given selectively: once, few, many, or a class where the clone is expanded.

d_call j_call v_call clone_size cdr3_aa
TRBD2 TRBJ2-1 TRBV7-9 few ASRPSGTSSEQF
TRBD2 TRBJ2-1 TRBV7-2 many ASSLMSSGSSNNEQF
TRBD2 TRBJ2-3 TRBV4-2 few ASSPLSGRSTDTQY
TRBD2 TRBJ2-3 TRBV9 few ASSVAAGEGRQY
. TRBJ1-1 TRBV7-2 . AGSLVLREGTEAF
. TRBJ2-7 TRBV20-1 . SAEQGGYEQY
TRBD1 TRBJ2-1 TRBV7-9 . ATRGLRVQGANNEQF
TRBD1 TRBJ1-4 TRBV7-9 few ASSLRTGGYEKLF
. TRBJ2-3 TRBV5-4 . ASSLPPTGSTDTQY
TRBD2 TRBJ2-2 TRBV6-2/TRBV6-3 . ASSYPGGRVRTGELF
. TRBJ2-3 TRBV9 . ASNKDPGPSTDTQY
TRBD1 TRBJ2-7 TRBV29-1 few SVEGNRGEQY
TRBD2 TRBJ2-5 TRBV27 few ASSPTLLTGLAQETQY
. TRBJ2-1 TRBV5-1 many ASSKGGSSGDEQF
. TRBJ2-1 TRBV3-1 . ASGQDHSGYNEQF
. TRBJ2-5 TRBV20-1 . SAIGPSGQETQY
. TRBJ1-5 TRBV6-2/TRBV6-3 once ASSSSPGLRAAYQPQH
TRBD1 TRBJ1-4 TRBV29-1 . SVEAQGVGEKLF
. TRBJ2-1 TRBV20-1 . SANSPGHHSYNEQF
. TRBJ2-1 TRBV20-1 . SARSLDEGGSSYNEQF
. TRBJ2-3 TRBV2 . ASSGWVGVRSRTDTQY
. TRBJ2-1 TRBV6-2/TRBV6-3 . ASSPGASNEQF
. TRBJ1-1 TRBV27 few ASSLLGSAEAF
. TRBJ2-1 TRBV5-5 . ASSLNPLRVGEQF
TRBD2 TRBJ2-3 TRBV20-1 . SAGPSAGGEITDTQY
TRBD2 TRBJ2-5 TRBV11-2 . ASSLEPSGGVGRTQY
. TRBJ2-3 TRBV12-3/TRBV12-4 . ASSLNIDTQY
. TRBJ2-5 TRBV24-1 . ATSDAFQETQY
. . TRBV2 . VSSDGRGTYEQY
TRBD2 TRBJ2-5 TRBV3-1 many ASSRGLVVETQY
TRBD1 TRBJ2-5 TRBV20-1 once SALTGGEGEQY
. TRBJ1-2 TRBV7-2 few ASSLTGQRNGYT
. TRBJ2-5 TRBV18 . ASSPWQGMETQY
. TRBJ1-3 TRBV4-3 . ASSQGETGFGNTIY
. TRBJ2-3 TRBV20-1 . SARSARVTIGTDTQY
TRBD1 TRBJ2-7 TRBV20-1 . SATRDRGSYEQY
TRBD2 TRBJ2-5 TRBV4-2 . ASSQEGLAGGGQQETQY
TRBD1 TRBJ1-4 TRBV6-5 few ASSGAGGEEKLF
TRBD2 TRBJ2-1 TRBV24-1 . ATSVGLGLGTPNEQF
. TRBJ2-3 TRBV6-1 many ASRRRVQDTQY
TRBD2 TRBJ2-5 TRBV9 few ASSVVASGSQTQY
TRBD1 TRBJ1-3 TRBV20-1 . SARERGTGSLSGNTIY
. TRBJ2-4 TRBV25-1 few ASSARQVHIQY
. TRBJ1-5 TRBV2 . ASSAWVGNQPQH
. TRBJ1-2 TRBV12-3/TRBV12-4 . ATSAGALGYT
TRBD1 TRBJ1-4 TRBV25-1 . ASSTPGQGWEKLF
. TRBJ2-7 TRBV7-9 few ASSSNGQLPHEQY
TRBD1 TRBJ1-5 TRBV20-1 few SASDRAGDQPQH
TRBD2 TRBJ2-3 TRBV27 many ASTSPRAGVDTQY
. TRBJ1-2 TRBV28 . ASSYGTNRDGYT
TRBD1 TRBJ2-1 TRBV27 . ASRIQGQHNEQF
TRBD2 TRBJ2-3 TRBV20-1 . SARVRGRAADTQY
TRBD2 TRBJ2-3 TRBV29-1 . SVVAGYTQY
. TRBJ2-5 TRBV27 once ASSFSATGPQETQY
. TRBJ2-7 TRBV7-2 . ASKRDTYEQY